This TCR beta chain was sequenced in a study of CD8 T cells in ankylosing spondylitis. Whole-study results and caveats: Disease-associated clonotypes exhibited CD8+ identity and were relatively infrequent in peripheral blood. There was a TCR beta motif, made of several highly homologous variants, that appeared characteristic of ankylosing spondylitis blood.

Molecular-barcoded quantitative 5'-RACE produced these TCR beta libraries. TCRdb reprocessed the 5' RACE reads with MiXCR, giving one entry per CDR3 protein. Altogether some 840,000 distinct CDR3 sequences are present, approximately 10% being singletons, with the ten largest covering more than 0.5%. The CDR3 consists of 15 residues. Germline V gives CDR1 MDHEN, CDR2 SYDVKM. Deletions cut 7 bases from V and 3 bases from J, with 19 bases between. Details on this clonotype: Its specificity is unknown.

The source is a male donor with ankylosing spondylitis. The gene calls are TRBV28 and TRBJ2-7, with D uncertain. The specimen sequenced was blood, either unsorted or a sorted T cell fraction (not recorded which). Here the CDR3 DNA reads TGTGCCAGCACCTTCGGATTCGGGCCCTTCTACGAGCAGTACTTC. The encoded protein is CASTFGFGPFYEQYF.